A selection of T cell receptor beta chains follows, all from one sample in a study of T cells after yellow fever vaccination. TCRdb reprocessed the 5' RACE reads with MiXCR, giving one entry per CDR3 protein. The top ten hold about 20% of the sample, which has around 310,000 distinct CDR3 sequences, around 3.6% seen once. Material: PBMCs, obtained on the day of the yellow fever booster vaccination. The receptors originated from a man aged 18 to 29 who received the YFV17D yellow fever vaccine. CDR3s include the opening cysteine and the closing phenylalanine or tryptophan. The order of the fields is J gene, CDR3 length, V gene, clone size, D gene, CDR3 DNA, CDR3 protein. A D gene is named only where the DNA matches it firmly. Size values are once, few and many counts, or a class for expanded clones, and some rows have none.

j_call: TRBJ2-1
cdr3_length: 18
v_call: TRBV27
clone_size: -
d_call: -
cdr3_nt: TGTGCCAGCAGTTTATCGTCCCCCCCACCGGACCCTAAGATCGGGCAGTTCTTC
cdr3_aa: CASSLSSPPPDPKIGQFF

j_call: TRBJ2-2
cdr3_length: 14
v_call: TRBV3-1
clone_size: -
d_call: -
cdr3_nt: TGTGCCAGCAGCCAAGTGGCGGGGACCGGGGAGCTGTTTTTT
cdr3_aa: CASSQVAGTGELFF

j_call: TRBJ1-1
cdr3_length: 12
v_call: TRBV11-1
clone_size: many
d_call: -
cdr3_nt: TGTGCCAGCAGCTTACCGAACACTGAAGCTTTCTTT
cdr3_aa: CASSLPNTEAFF

j_call: TRBJ2-3
cdr3_length: 21
v_call: TRBV7-2
clone_size: few
d_call: TRBD2
cdr3_nt: TGTGCCAGCAGCTTATTCCCCCCGGGAATTAGCGGGGGAGAGGGGACAGATACGCAGTATTTT
cdr3_aa: CASSLFPPGISGGEGTDTQYF

j_call: TRBJ1-2
cdr3_length: 12
v_call: TRBV12-3/TRBV12-4
clone_size: few
d_call: -
cdr3_nt: TGTGCCAGCAGTTTAGGTCCACGCGGCTACACCTTC
cdr3_aa: CASSLGPRGYTF

j_call: TRBJ2-7
cdr3_length: 15
v_call: TRBV19
clone_size: few
d_call: -
cdr3_nt: TGTGCCAGTAGTCCCTCGGACGGGACCTCCTACGAGCAGTACTTC
cdr3_aa: CASSPSDGTSYEQYF

j_call: TRBJ1-2
cdr3_length: 15
v_call: TRBV11-2
clone_size: -
d_call: -
cdr3_nt: TGTGCCAGCTCCCCGATGTGGGCAGGGGCCTATGGCTACACCTTC
cdr3_aa: CASSPMWAGAYGYTF

j_call: TRBJ2-3
cdr3_length: 14
v_call: TRBV6-1
clone_size: few
d_call: -
cdr3_nt: TGTGCCAGCAGACGTAGGGGGGGCGCAGATACGCAGTATTTT
cdr3_aa: CASRRRGGADTQYF

j_call: TRBJ2-2
cdr3_length: 13
v_call: TRBV29-1
clone_size: many
d_call: TRBD1
cdr3_nt: TGCAGCGGCCAGGGGGCAAACACCGGGGAGCTGTTTTTT
cdr3_aa: CSGQGANTGELFF

j_call: TRBJ2-3
cdr3_length: 13
v_call: TRBV7-9
clone_size: few
d_call: -
cdr3_nt: TGTGCCAGCAGCTTAGCCACCTTAGATACGCAGTATTTT
cdr3_aa: CASSLATLDTQYF

j_call: TRBJ1-5
cdr3_length: 13
v_call: TRBV29-1
clone_size: few
d_call: -
cdr3_nt: TGCAGCGTTGGAGACAGTTACAATCAGCCCCAGCATTTT
cdr3_aa: CSVGDSYNQPQHF

j_call: TRBJ1-1
cdr3_length: 13
v_call: TRBV5-1
clone_size: many
d_call: -
cdr3_nt: TGCGCCAGCAGCCCCGCGCTGAACACTGAAGCTTTCTTT
cdr3_aa: CASSPALNTEAFF

j_call: TRBJ1-1
cdr3_length: 15
v_call: TRBV30
clone_size: many
d_call: -
cdr3_nt: TGTGCCTGGAGTCTTCAGGGCGAAGCGCAGACTGAAGCTTTCTTT
cdr3_aa: CAWSLQGEAQTEAFF

j_call: TRBJ2-6
cdr3_length: 13
v_call: TRBV2
clone_size: many
d_call: -
cdr3_nt: TGTGCCAGCAGGAATCTTGGGGCCAACGTCCTGACTTTC
cdr3_aa: CASRNLGANVLTF

j_call: TRBJ1-1
cdr3_length: 16
v_call: TRBV4-2
clone_size: few
d_call: -
cdr3_nt: TGTGCCAGCAGCCAGGAGTGGACAGTCCTAAACACTGAAGCTTTCTTT
cdr3_aa: CASSQEWTVLNTEAFF

j_call: TRBJ1-5
cdr3_length: 14
v_call: TRBV20-1
clone_size: many
d_call: -
cdr3_nt: TGCAGTGCTATCAGGGGATTAGGGAATCAGCCCCAGCATTTT
cdr3_aa: CSAIRGLGNQPQHF

j_call: TRBJ2-1
cdr3_length: 14
v_call: TRBV4-3
clone_size: few
d_call: -
cdr3_nt: TGCGCCAGCAGCCAAGAAGTACTAAGCGGTGAGCAGTTCTTC
cdr3_aa: CASSQEVLSGEQFF

j_call: TRBJ2-7
cdr3_length: 13
v_call: TRBV6-2/TRBV6-3
clone_size: many
d_call: -
cdr3_nt: TGTGCCAGCAGTTCTCGTCAGGGATACGAGCAGTACTTC
cdr3_aa: CASSSRQGYEQYF

j_call: TRBJ2-1
cdr3_length: 16
v_call: TRBV15
clone_size: many
d_call: -
cdr3_nt: TGTGCCACCAGCAGCCTTACTAGCTCCCCTTACAATGAGCAGTTCTTC
cdr3_aa: CATSSLTSSPYNEQFF

j_call: TRBJ2-3
cdr3_length: 17
v_call: TRBV5-1
clone_size: -
d_call: -
cdr3_nt: TGCGCCAGCAGCTTGGGGGTCTCTGCGGGGCCCACAGATACGCAGTATTTT
cdr3_aa: CASSLGVSAGPTDTQYF

j_call: TRBJ1-2
cdr3_length: 15
v_call: TRBV6-6
clone_size: few
d_call: -
cdr3_nt: TGTGCCAGCAGTTACTCGGGAGGGGAAGGGATTGGCTACACCTTC
cdr3_aa: CASSYSGGEGIGYTF

j_call: TRBJ2-3
cdr3_length: 14
v_call: TRBV6-5
clone_size: many
d_call: -
cdr3_nt: TGTGCCAGCAGTTACTCGCGTGATACAGATACGCAGTATTTT
cdr3_aa: CASSYSRDTDTQYF

j_call: TRBJ1-1
cdr3_length: 16
v_call: TRBV28
clone_size: many
d_call: TRBD1
cdr3_nt: TGTGCCAGCAGTTTATGGGCCGACAGGGGGAACACTGAAGCTTTCTTT
cdr3_aa: CASSLWADRGNTEAFF

j_call: TRBJ1-1
cdr3_length: 13
v_call: TRBV7-3
clone_size: many
d_call: -
cdr3_nt: TGTGCCAGCAGCCTTCAACCGAACACTGAAGCTTTCTTT
cdr3_aa: CASSLQPNTEAFF

j_call: TRBJ2-7
cdr3_length: 13
v_call: TRBV6-5
clone_size: few
d_call: -
cdr3_nt: TGTGCCAGCAGTTACAGGGCATCCTACGAGCAGTACTTC
cdr3_aa: CASSYRASYEQYF

j_call: TRBJ1-6
cdr3_length: 16
v_call: TRBV20-1
clone_size: -
d_call: -
cdr3_nt: TGCGGTGCTAGAGATGCGACGGGGAACTATAATTCACCCCTCCACTTT
cdr3_aa: CGARDATGNYNSPLHF

j_call: TRBJ1-1
cdr3_length: 15
v_call: TRBV12-3/TRBV12-4
clone_size: many
d_call: -
cdr3_nt: TGTGCCAGCAGTTTTTCTGGAGGCTATTACACTGAAGCTTTCTTT
cdr3_aa: CASSFSGGYYTEAFF

j_call: TRBJ1-4
cdr3_length: 15
v_call: TRBV15
clone_size: -
d_call: -
cdr3_nt: TGTGCCACCAGCATTGGACAGAGCCGGGATGAAAAACTGTTTTTT
cdr3_aa: CATSIGQSRDEKLFF

j_call: TRBJ1-5
cdr3_length: 15
v_call: TRBV7-2
clone_size: few
d_call: -
cdr3_nt: TGTGCCAGCAGCTCCAGCGGACTCGCCGGGCAGCCCCAGCATTTT
cdr3_aa: CASSSSGLAGQPQHF